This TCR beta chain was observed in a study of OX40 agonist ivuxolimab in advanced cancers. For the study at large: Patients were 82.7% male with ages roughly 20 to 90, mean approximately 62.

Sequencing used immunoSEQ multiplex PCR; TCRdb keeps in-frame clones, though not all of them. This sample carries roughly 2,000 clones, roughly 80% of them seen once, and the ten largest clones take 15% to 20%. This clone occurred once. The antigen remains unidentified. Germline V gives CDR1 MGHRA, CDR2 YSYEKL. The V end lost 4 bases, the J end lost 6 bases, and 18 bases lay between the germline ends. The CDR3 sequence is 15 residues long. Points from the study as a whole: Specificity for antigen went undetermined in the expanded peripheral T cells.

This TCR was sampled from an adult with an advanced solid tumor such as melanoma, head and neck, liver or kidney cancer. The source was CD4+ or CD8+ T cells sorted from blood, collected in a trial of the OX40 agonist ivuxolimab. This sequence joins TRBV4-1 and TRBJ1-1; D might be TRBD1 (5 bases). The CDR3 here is CASSPSMGRRAEAFF. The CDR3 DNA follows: TGCGCCAGCAGCCCCAGTATGGGGCGCCGGGCTGAAGCTTTCTTT.